These T cell receptor beta chains were read from a single sample in a study of blood T cell repertoires in COVID-19. Assay used: immunoSEQ multiplex PCR; TCRdb lists only in-frame clones, some missing. The sample yields fewer than 150,000 clones, approximately 84% seen once. The sample comprised peripheral blood. The receptors were sampled from a woman aged 45-59 years who had recovered from COVID-19. The CDR3 runs from the conserved cysteine through the conserved F or W. The order of the fields is D gene, clone size, V gene, J gene, CDR3 DNA, CDR3 protein. D genes are given only for firm matches. Clone size is given for some rows only: seen once, a few or many times, or a class if the clone is expanded.

d_call: -
clone_size: -
v_call: TRBV7-3
j_call: TRBJ2-6
cdr3_nt: TGTGCCAGCAGACCCGCCGGCGGTTCTGGGGCCAACGTCCTGACTTTC
cdr3_aa: CASRPAGGSGANVLTF

d_call: TRBD1
clone_size: -
v_call: TRBV19
j_call: TRBJ1-2
cdr3_nt: TGTGCCAGTAGTATGTTTTTGACAGGGGGAGGCGGCTACACCTTC
cdr3_aa: CASSMFLTGGGGYTF

d_call: -
clone_size: -
v_call: TRBV18
j_call: TRBJ1-4
cdr3_nt: TGTGCCAGCTCACTACAGCCTCAACCCGAAAAACTGTTTTTT
cdr3_aa: CASSLQPQPEKLFF

d_call: -
clone_size: -
v_call: TRBV7-9
j_call: TRBJ2-3
cdr3_nt: TGTGCCAGCAGCTTAATGGGGGGAGCAGCAGATACGCAGTATTTT
cdr3_aa: CASSLMGGAADTQYF

d_call: -
clone_size: once
v_call: TRBV5-1
j_call: TRBJ2-5
cdr3_nt: TGCGCCAGCGCACTGGGTCGGGTTCAAGAGACCCAGTACTTC
cdr3_aa: CASALGRVQETQYF

d_call: -
clone_size: -
v_call: TRBV30
j_call: TRBJ1-6
cdr3_nt: TGTGCCTGGAGTGTTCTCGGGGGGCGAGGGAATTCACCCCTCCACTTT
cdr3_aa: CAWSVLGGRGNSPLHF

d_call: TRBD2
clone_size: -
v_call: TRBV6-1
j_call: TRBJ2-5
cdr3_nt: TGTGCCAGCAGTGAGGGACTAGCTCGCCAAGAGACCCAGTACTTC
cdr3_aa: CASSEGLARQETQYF

d_call: TRBD1
clone_size: -
v_call: TRBV11-2
j_call: TRBJ2-7
cdr3_nt: TGTGCCAGCAGCTTAATTCTCGGGCCGACAGGGGACGAGCAGTACTTC
cdr3_aa: CASSLILGPTGDEQYF

d_call: -
clone_size: -
v_call: TRBV3-1/TRBV3-2
j_call: TRBJ1-4
cdr3_nt: TGTGCCAGCAGCCAAGCGGGGACTAATGAAAAACTGTTTTTT
cdr3_aa: CASSQAGTNEKLFF

d_call: -
clone_size: -
v_call: TRBV18
j_call: TRBJ2-4
cdr3_nt: TGTGCCAGCTCGCACGAGGCCAAAAACATTCAGTACTTC
cdr3_aa: CASSHEAKNIQYF

d_call: TRBD1
clone_size: -
v_call: TRBV19
j_call: TRBJ1-3
cdr3_nt: TGTGCCACACGACAGGGGGCTTCCGGAAACACCATATATTTT
cdr3_aa: CATRQGASGNTIYF

d_call: -
clone_size: -
v_call: TRBV20-1
j_call: TRBJ1-2
cdr3_nt: TGCAGTGCTAGTGGAGGACACGCCTATGGCTACACCTTC
cdr3_aa: CSASGGHAYGYTF

d_call: -
clone_size: few
v_call: TRBV7-2
j_call: TRBJ1-3
cdr3_nt: TGTGCCAGCAGCGGCCCAGGTCGCACCATATATTTT
cdr3_aa: CASSGPGRTIYF

d_call: TRBD2
clone_size: -
v_call: TRBV19
j_call: TRBJ2-1
cdr3_nt: TGTGCCAGTAGTATAGGTGCTAGCGGGGGCAATGAGCAGTTCTTC
cdr3_aa: CASSIGASGGNEQFF

d_call: -
clone_size: -
v_call: TRBV5-4
j_call: TRBJ2-5
cdr3_nt: TGTGCCAGCAGCTTAGTGGGGGGTGAAGAGACCCAGTACTTC
cdr3_aa: CASSLVGGEETQYF

d_call: TRBD2
clone_size: -
v_call: TRBV5-4
j_call: TRBJ2-3
cdr3_nt: TGTGCCAGCAGCTTTCGGCTAGCGGGTCCAGATACGCAGTATTTT
cdr3_aa: CASSFRLAGPDTQYF

d_call: -
clone_size: -
v_call: TRBV5-1
j_call: TRBJ2-3
cdr3_nt: TGCGCCACCAACTGGGGGCTGAGCACAGATACGCAGTATTTT
cdr3_aa: CATNWGLSTDTQYF

d_call: -
clone_size: -
v_call: TRBV2
j_call: TRBJ1-1
cdr3_nt: TGTGCCAGCAGGGTGGAGATGAACACTGAAGCTTTCTTT
cdr3_aa: CASRVEMNTEAFF

d_call: -
clone_size: -
v_call: TRBV19
j_call: TRBJ2-2
cdr3_nt: TGTGCCAGTAGTATAAGGGAGGGGGAGCTGTTTTTT
cdr3_aa: CASSIREGELFF

d_call: -
clone_size: -
v_call: TRBV2
j_call: TRBJ2-3
cdr3_nt: TGTGCCAGCACTATCAGGCCGACCACAGATACGCAGTATTTT
cdr3_aa: CASTIRPTTDTQYF

d_call: TRBD2
clone_size: -
v_call: TRBV3-1/TRBV3-2
j_call: TRBJ2-1
cdr3_nt: TGTGCCAGCAGCCCAAGAACTAGCGGACAAACATACAAGAGCTCCTACAATGAGCAGTTCTTC
cdr3_aa: CASSPRTSGQTYKSSYNEQFF

d_call: -
clone_size: -
v_call: TRBV2
j_call: TRBJ2-2
cdr3_nt: TGTGCCACTTCAGAACAGGGACACGGGGAGCTGTTTTTT
cdr3_aa: CATSEQGHGELFF

d_call: -
clone_size: -
v_call: TRBV2
j_call: TRBJ1-5
cdr3_nt: TGTGCCAGCGCCGGCGGTTTAAGGCAGCCCCAGCATTTT
cdr3_aa: CASAGGLRQPQHF

d_call: -
clone_size: -
v_call: TRBV29-1
j_call: TRBJ1-2
cdr3_nt: TGCAGCGTTGGAAGGGGGGGAGACTATGGCTACACCTTC
cdr3_aa: CSVGRGGDYGYTF

d_call: -
clone_size: -
v_call: TRBV7-7
j_call: TRBJ2-1
cdr3_nt: TGTGCCAGCAGCTTACGACCGGGAGTGGGGTATGAGCAGTTCTTC
cdr3_aa: CASSLRPGVGYEQFF

d_call: TRBD1
clone_size: -
v_call: TRBV19
j_call: TRBJ1-4
cdr3_nt: TGTGCCAGTAGTATTAAGCAGGGACAGGATAGTGAAAAACTGTTTTTT
cdr3_aa: CASSIKQGQDSEKLFF

d_call: TRBD1
clone_size: -
v_call: TRBV2
j_call: TRBJ2-1
cdr3_nt: TGTGCCAGCAGTGAATGGGGACAGGCCTACAATGAGCAGTTCTTC
cdr3_aa: CASSEWGQAYNEQFF

d_call: -
clone_size: once
v_call: TRBV15
j_call: TRBJ2-1
cdr3_nt: TGTGCCACCAGCAGAGGCCTACAGAGCTCCTACAATGAGCAGTTCTTC
cdr3_aa: CATSRGLQSSYNEQFF

d_call: -
clone_size: -
v_call: TRBV11-3
j_call: TRBJ2-3
cdr3_nt: TGTGCCAGCAGCCACCCACCGCGCGATACGCAGTATTTT
cdr3_aa: CASSHPPRDTQYF

d_call: TRBD2
clone_size: -
v_call: TRBV5-6
j_call: TRBJ2-1
cdr3_nt: TGTGCCAGCAGTCCACCTCAAAGGACTAGCCAAAAGTACAATGAGCAGTTCTTC
cdr3_aa: CASSPPQRTSQKYNEQFF

d_call: -
clone_size: -
v_call: TRBV29-1
j_call: TRBJ2-1
cdr3_nt: TGCAGCGTTGAGGCCCCCTACAATGAGCAGTTCTTC
cdr3_aa: CSVEAPYNEQFF

d_call: -
clone_size: -
v_call: TRBV9
j_call: TRBJ1-2
cdr3_nt: TGTGCCAGCAGCGTAGGAACAGGTCTTAACTATGGCTACACCTTC
cdr3_aa: CASSVGTGLNYGYTF

d_call: -
clone_size: -
v_call: TRBV6-5
j_call: TRBJ2-2
cdr3_nt: TGTGCCAGCAGTTACTGGGGGGACACCGGGGAGCTGTTTTTT
cdr3_aa: CASSYWGDTGELFF

d_call: -
clone_size: -
v_call: TRBV3-1/TRBV3-2
j_call: TRBJ1-1
cdr3_nt: TGTGCCAGCAGCCAGGTTGAGGACACTGAAGCTTTCTTT
cdr3_aa: CASSQVEDTEAFF

d_call: -
clone_size: -
v_call: TRBV30
j_call: TRBJ1-5
cdr3_nt: TGTGCCTGGAGTGTAGCAGGGTACAATCAGCCCCAGCATTTT
cdr3_aa: CAWSVAGYNQPQHF

d_call: -
clone_size: -
v_call: TRBV7-9
j_call: TRBJ2-7
cdr3_nt: TGTGCCAGCGTTACCTCCAGGGCCTTAGCCTACGAGCAGTACTTC
cdr3_aa: CASVTSRALAYEQYF

d_call: -
clone_size: -
v_call: TRBV10-1
j_call: TRBJ2-4
cdr3_nt: TGCGCCAGCAGTGAGGAGTCCTTAGCCAAAAACATTCAGTACTTC
cdr3_aa: CASSEESLAKNIQYF

d_call: -
clone_size: -
v_call: TRBV5-1
j_call: TRBJ2-5
cdr3_nt: TGCGCCAGCAGCTTGGACGGAGGGTACGAGACCCAGTACTTC
cdr3_aa: CASSLDGGYETQYF

d_call: TRBD1
clone_size: -
v_call: TRBV24-1
j_call: TRBJ1-2
cdr3_nt: TGTGCCACCCAAGGGACAGGGAGTTCTCAATCAGGGGGCTACACCTTC
cdr3_aa: CATQGTGSSQSGGYTF

d_call: -
clone_size: -
v_call: TRBV5-1
j_call: TRBJ2-5
cdr3_nt: TGCGCCAGCAGCTTGGTGGCAGGGGAAGAGACCCAGTACTTC
cdr3_aa: CASSLVAGEETQYF

d_call: TRBD1
clone_size: -
v_call: TRBV10-2
j_call: TRBJ1-1
cdr3_nt: TGCGCCAGTCGACAGGGGAGGGCTGAAGCTTTCTTT
cdr3_aa: CASRQGRAEAFF

d_call: -
clone_size: -
v_call: TRBV5-1
j_call: TRBJ2-7
cdr3_nt: TGCGCCAGCAGCGAAGAGAGAGAGCAGTACTTC
cdr3_aa: CASSEEREQYF

d_call: -
clone_size: -
v_call: TRBV9
j_call: TRBJ2-2
cdr3_nt: TGTGCCAGCAGCGTAGTGAGAGGTAACACCGGGGAGCTGTTTTTT
cdr3_aa: CASSVVRGNTGELFF

d_call: TRBD1
clone_size: -
v_call: TRBV27
j_call: TRBJ1-2
cdr3_nt: TGTGCCAGCAGTTCTCGGACAGGGCATGGCTACACCTTC
cdr3_aa: CASSSRTGHGYTF

d_call: TRBD2
clone_size: -
v_call: TRBV5-1
j_call: TRBJ2-1
cdr3_nt: TGCGCCAGCAGCTTGACTAGCGGGGGGATCTACAATGAGCAGTTCTTC
cdr3_aa: CASSLTSGGIYNEQFF

d_call: TRBD1
clone_size: -
v_call: TRBV28
j_call: TRBJ1-3
cdr3_nt: TGTGCCAGCAGTTTACCCGGACAGGGGGCTGGAAACACCATATATTTT
cdr3_aa: CASSLPGQGAGNTIYF

d_call: -
clone_size: -
v_call: TRBV7-3
j_call: TRBJ1-4
cdr3_nt: TGTGCCAGCAGCACCCTAGCGACTAATGAAAAACTGTTTTTT
cdr3_aa: CASSTLATNEKLFF

d_call: TRBD1
clone_size: -
v_call: TRBV10-1
j_call: TRBJ1-6
cdr3_nt: TGCGCCAGCAGTGAGACGGGACAGGGTCTCGACTACAATAATTCACCCCTCCACTTT
cdr3_aa: CASSETGQGLDYNNSPLHF

d_call: TRBD1
clone_size: large
v_call: TRBV6-2/TRBV6-3
j_call: TRBJ2-7
cdr3_nt: TGTGCCAGCAGTTACGACGGGACAGTCCACGAGCAGTACTTC
cdr3_aa: CASSYDGTVHEQYF

d_call: -
clone_size: -
v_call: TRBV19
j_call: TRBJ2-7
cdr3_nt: TGTGCCAGTGCGACGGCAGGATACTACGAGCAGTACTTC
cdr3_aa: CASATAGYYEQYF

d_call: -
clone_size: -
v_call: TRBV3-1/TRBV3-2
j_call: TRBJ1-1
cdr3_nt: TGTGCCAGCAGCCCATTAGACACTGAAGCTTTCTTT
cdr3_aa: CASSPLDTEAFF

d_call: -
clone_size: -
v_call: TRBV24-1
j_call: TRBJ2-1
cdr3_nt: TGTGCCACCAGTGATTGGAGTTCCTCCAATGAGCAGTTCTTC
cdr3_aa: CATSDWSSSNEQFF

d_call: TRBD1
clone_size: -
v_call: TRBV29-1
j_call: TRBJ2-1
cdr3_nt: TGCAGCGCAACAGCGGGACAGGGGTTCAATGAGCAGTTCTTC
cdr3_aa: CSATAGQGFNEQFF

d_call: TRBD1
clone_size: -
v_call: TRBV5-1
j_call: TRBJ1-4
cdr3_nt: TGCGCCAGCAGCTTGGGGGACAGGGTTAATGAAAAACTGTTTTTT
cdr3_aa: CASSLGDRVNEKLFF

d_call: -
clone_size: -
v_call: TRBV6-5
j_call: TRBJ1-4
cdr3_nt: TGTGCCAGCGGGCGCTTTGCAACTAATGAAAAACTGTTTTTT
cdr3_aa: CASGRFATNEKLFF